The 32 T cell receptor beta chains presented below share a single source sample, sequenced in a study of response to subunit inactivated influenza vaccine. MiXCR was run by TCRdb on the RT-PCR reads, yielding one entry per CDR3 protein. This repertoire shows about 780,000 distinct CDR3 sequences, about 18% found once; its top ten account for about a tenth. The specimen was PBMCs from blood, collected around 5 days after vaccination. The receptors originated from a man in his forties or fifties who received an inactivated influenza vaccine.

V is TRBV20-1 and J is TRBJ1-5, with D possibly matching TRBD1 (6 bases). Trimming stripped 6 bases from V and 3 bases from J, with 18 bases between. Germline-derived CDR1 and CDR2 are DFQATT and SNEGSKA (reference sequence). There are 15 residues in the CDR3. The CDR3: CSAHPTGQNNQPQHF. CDR3 DNA sequence: TGCAGTGCCCACCCGACCGGACAGAACAATCAGCCCCAGCATTTT.

The rearrangement links TRBV12-3 or TRBV12-4 to TRBJ2-7, with D possibly TRBD2 on 5 matching bases. With 5 bases removed from V and 7 bases from J, the gap between germline ends came to 18 bases. CDR3 size: 14 residues. CDR3 coding DNA: TGTGCCAGCAGTCCGACCTGGGCCCGGGAAGAGCAGTACTTC. Protein product: CASSPTWAREEQYF.

V usage is TRBV11-2 and J usage is TRBJ2-1, with TRBD2 as a possible D gene (7 bases). The germline CDR1 and CDR2 sequences are SGHAT and FQNNGV. This CDR3 has 16 amino acids. V lost 5 bases and J lost 4, with 18 bases in between. The CDR3 region is CASSQAWGGRYNEQFF. CDR3 in DNA: TGTGCCAGCAGCCAGGCGTGGGGGGGCCGGTACAATGAGCAGTTCTTC.

This clonotype was picked up a small number of times. V gene TRBV20-1 combines with J gene TRBJ2-1; D remains ambiguous. CDR3 size: 15 residues. Trimming pared 0 bases from V and 0 bases from J, leaving 9 bases between. CDR1 is DFQATT and CDR2 is SNEGSKA in the germline V gene (reference sequence). The CDR3 loop is CSARDFRDSYNEQFF. CDR3 nucleotide sequence: TGCAGTGCTAGAGATTTCCGCGACTCCTACAATGAGCAGTTCTTC.

This chain connects TRBV11-2 to TRBJ2-4, with 7 bases identical to TRBD1. The CDR3 runs 18 residues. Germline V gene lookup returns CDR1 SGHAT and CDR2 FQNNGV. V dropped 1 base and J dropped 4; count of bases not matched to a gene: 13. The CDR3 coding sequence is TGTGCCAGCAGCTTAGTTTCCGCCGTAGGGACAGTGAAAAACATTCAGTACTTC. It encodes CASSLVSAVGTVKNIQYF.

This clonotype showed up just a few times. This chain joins TRBV29-1 and TRBJ2-5; D perhaps matches TRBD1 (5 bases). The length of the CDR3 is 13 residues. The germline CDR1 and CDR2 sequences are SQVTM and ANQGSEA. The V end was cut by 4 bases, the J end by 7 bases, with 16 bases between. CDR3 DNA sequence: TGCAGCGTTGCGACAAGACAGCTCCGGACCCAGTACTTC. Translating gives CSVATRQLRTQYF. Using reference TRBV29-1 and TRBJ2-5 for the parts outside the CDR3, the full variable domain is SAVISQKPSRDICQRGTSLTIQCQVDSQVTMMFWYRQQPGQSLTLIATANQGSEATYESGFVIDKFPISRPNLTFSTLTVSNMSPEDSSIYLCSVATRQLRTQYFGPGTRLLVL.

V and J are TRBV20-1 and TRBJ1-5; TRBD1 might be the D (5 bases). The ends were cut back, 6 bases at V and 2 bases at J, with 17 bases in the middle. CDR3 size: 15 residues. CDR1 and CDR2 (germline): DFQATT, SNEGSKA (reference sequence). CDR3 residues: CSALETGLGNQPQHF. The CDR3 DNA follows: TGCAGTGCCCTCGAAACAGGTCTAGGCAATCAGCCCCAGCATTTT.

The table lists this clonotype with many counts. This chain joins TRBV28 and TRBJ2-2; possibly TRBD1 for D (6 bases). The germline gives CDR1 MDHEN, CDR2 SYDVKM. This CDR3 comprises 15 residues. V lost 2 bases and J 5 bases, leaving 12 bases between the germline ends. The CDR3 DNA follows: TGTGCCAGCAGTTTAGGGGGCTCGGGGACCGGGGAGCTGTTTTTT. Translation: CASSLGGSGTGELFF.

The V call is TRBV7-9, the J call TRBJ2-3; D is possibly TRBD1 or TRBD2 (7 bases each). This CDR3 is built from 13 residues. Germline V gene data show CDR1 as SEHNR and CDR2 as FQNEAQ (reference sequence). V was trimmed by 9 bases and J by 6 bases, leaving 16 bases between them. The CDR3 spells CASLRGGGDTQYF. CDR3 DNA sequence: TGTGCCAGTTTACGGGGAGGGGGCGATACGCAGTATTTT.

This clonotype was counted between two and nine times. V is TRBV4-1 and J is TRBJ2-2, with D unresolved. This CDR3 has 18 amino acids. V was pared by 0 bases and J by 5 bases, with 19 bases between. The germline V gene has CDR1 MGHRA and CDR2 YSYEKL. CDR3 nucleotides: TGCGCCAGCAGCCAAGAAGGTCAATCAGGAATTTCTACCGGGGAGCTGTTTTTT. Its protein is CASSQEGQSGISTGELFF.

For this clonotype: Relative to the germline gene, one junction end is altered; a read error may explain this. V gene TRBV28 combines with J gene TRBJ1-5; D perhaps matches TRBD1 (5 bases). Germline V gene data show CDR1 as MDHEN and CDR2 as SYDVKM. CDR3 length: 15 amino acids. In DNA, the CDR3 is TGTGCCAGCAGCAGACACGGGGGTAGCAATCGGCCCCAGCATTTT. This encodes CASSRHGGSNRPQHF.

The chain links TRBV20-1 to TRBJ2-7; 7 bases agree with TRBD1. CDR3 length: 13 amino acids. V was clipped by 6 bases and J by 3 bases; unmatched bases: 8. Looked up from germline, CDR1 is DFQATT and CDR2 is SNEGSKA (reference sequence). The CDR3 DNA follows: TGCAGTGCAGTGGACAGGTCGAACTACGAGCAGTACTTC. This translates into CSAVDRSNYEQYF.

This clonotype was observed a handful of times. In DNA form, the CDR3 reads TGTGCCAGCAGCTTAGGAACAGGAGGGAACTCCGAGCAGTACTTC. Its translation: CASSLGTGGNSEQYF. This chain links TRBV7-2 with TRBJ2-7; a weak D match, TRBD2 (6 bases). CDR1 and CDR2 (germline): SGHTA, FQGNSA. Trimming stripped 1 base from V and 6 bases from J, with 16 bases between. The CDR3 is made up of 15 amino acids.

CDR3 region: CASSLLVGTAVLNEQFF. DNA of the CDR3: TGTGCCAGCAGCTTATTAGTCGGGACGGCCGTCCTTAATGAGCAGTTCTTC. V gene TRBV11-2 combines with J gene TRBJ2-1, with D tentatively TRBD1 or TRBD2 (5 bases each). V lost 2 bases to trimming and J lost 7 bases, with 21 bases between them. Germline CDR1 and CDR2: SGHAT and FQNNGV. The CDR3 contains 17 residues.

The sample holds a few counts of this clonotype. The V gene is TRBV27, the J gene TRBJ2-7; 9 bases are shared with TRBD2. The CDR3 sequence is 17 residues long. The germline gives CDR1 MNHEY, CDR2 SMNVEV (reference sequence). Unmatched junction bases numbered 9, after V lost 0 bases and J lost 3 bases. CDR3: CASSLSFRLAGVYEQYF. The DNA for the CDR3 is TGTGCCAGCAGTTTATCTTTTCGATTAGCGGGGGTCTACGAGCAGTACTTC.

This clonotype occurred a few times. This chain uses TRBV5-1 with TRBJ2-7; 7 nucleotides agree with TRBD1. The CDR3 runs 14 residues. Germline V CDR1 and CDR2: SGHRS, YFSETQ. J gave up 2 bases and V 4 bases, and 6 bases lay outside the gene matches. Here the CDR3 DNA reads TGCGCCAGCAGCATATCGACAGGGACCTACGAGCAGTACTTC. It is translated as CASSISTGTYEQYF.

This sequence joins TRBV20-1 and TRBJ2-5; no firm D call. CDR3 length: 13 amino acids. Germline V gives CDR1 DFQATT, CDR2 SNEGSKA (reference sequence). Trimming left V 0 bases short and J 2 bases short, with 7 bases between. The CDR3 spells CSARDTRQETQYF. The CDR3 coding sequence is TGCAGTGCTAGAGACACAAGACAAGAGACCCAGTACTTC.

The J gene is TRBJ2-5, the V gene TRBV7-8; TRBD2 aligns across 7 bases. CDR1 SGHVS and CDR2 FQNEAQ come from the germline V gene. V was clipped by 5 bases and J by 7 bases; unmatched bases: 4. The CDR3 is made up of 12 amino acids. The CDR3 region is CASSPSGGTQYF. DNA for the CDR3: TGTGCCAGCAGCCCGTCGGGGGGGACCCAGTACTTC. The full variable domain, rest sourced from reference TRBV7-8 and TRBJ2-5, is GAGVSQSPRYKVAKRGQDVALRCDPISGHVSLFWYQQALGQGPEFLTYFQNEAQLDKSGLPSDRFFAERPEGSVSTLKIQRTQQEDSAVYLCASSPSGGTQYFGPGTRLLVL.

The V and J genes are TRBV20-1 and TRBJ2-7; 11 nucleotides agree with TRBD2. J lost 6 bases, V lost 6 bases, and 10 bases had no gene match. The V gene's germline CDR1 is DFQATT and CDR2 SNEGSKA (reference sequence). This CDR3 is built from 14 residues. CDR3 DNA sequence: TGCAGTGCCGAAATTAGCGGGGGGGCCTTCGAGCAGTACTTC. Translating it yields CSAEISGGAFEQYF.

As concerns this clonotype: At one end the junction does not follow the germline gene, possibly because of a read error. CDR3 sequence: CACSHGYVRGRNEAFF. As DNA, the CDR3 is TGCGCCTGCAGCCATGGGTACGTCAGGGGGCGAAATGAAGCTTTCTTT. The rearrangement uses TRBV5-1 and TRBJ1-1; 8 nucleotides match TRBD1. CDR1 is SGHRS and CDR2 is YFSETQ in the germline V gene. The CDR3 runs to 16 residues.

This sequence joins TRBV20-1 and TRBJ2-7; 8 bases agree with TRBD1. Germline-derived CDR1 and CDR2 are DFQATT and SNEGSKA (reference sequence). There are 14 residues in the CDR3. Losses at the gene ends were 1 base for V and 6 bases for J; bases not matched to a gene: 8. The DNA of the CDR3 is TGCAGTGCTAGAGTGTTGGACAGGGTGGCCGAGCAGTACTTC. It is translated as CSARVLDRVAEQYF.

This clonotype was recorded a few times. This sequence joins TRBV20-1 and TRBJ2-7; D uncertain. This CDR3 is built from 15 residues. Germline V gene sequence: CDR1 DFQATT, CDR2 SNEGSKA (reference sequence). Deletions cut 1 base from V and 4 bases from J, with 17 bases between. CDR3 bases: TGCAGTGCTAGAGTGGGCAGCCCTACGAGATACGAGCAGTACTTC. Protein sequence: CSARVGSPTRYEQYF.

This clonotype was observed a few times. This chain links TRBV7-9 with TRBJ2-2; D perhaps matches TRBD2 (5 bases). Germline CDR1 and CDR2: SEHNR and FQNEAQ (reference sequence). The germline V and J ends were trimmed by 11 bases and 1 base, with 11 bases remaining between them. This CDR3 contains 13 residues. CDR3 nucleotides: TGTGCCTTCCCCGCGGGGAACACCGGGGAGCTGTTTTTT. Its translation: CAFPAGNTGELFF.

As for this clonotype: A single base separates this from a much larger clone, so it may be a read error. The chain uses TRBV12-3 or TRBV12-4 and TRBJ2-2; D perhaps matches TRBD2 (6 bases). V was clipped by 3 bases and J by 4 bases, with 9 bases between them. The CDR3 is 14 residues long. CDR3 bases: TGTGCCAGCAGTTTTCAGGAGGGCACCGGGGAGCTGTTTTTT. It translates to CASSFQEGTGELFF.

The V gene is TRBV10-3, the J gene TRBJ2-1; 8 nucleotides agree with TRBD2. After removal of 4 bases from V and 8 bases from J, the junction contained 10 bases not matched to a gene. This CDR3 is built from 15 residues. Looked up from germline, CDR1 is ENHRY and CDR2 is SYGVKD. The CDR3 region has the DNA TGTGCCATCAGTGTTCTGGCGGGGGGAGGCGATGAGCAGTTCTTC. Translating it yields CAISVLAGGGDEQFF.

This chain joins TRBV28 and TRBJ2-7, with D unclear. Per the germline V gene, CDR1 is MDHEN and CDR2 is SYDVKM. V shed 7 bases and J shed 0 bases, with 22 bases lying between them. CDR3 length: 17 amino acids. The CDR3 coding sequence is TGTGCCAGCAACCCCCCGTTAGGCTCTACGAGCTCCTACGAGCAGTACTTC. Amino acids: CASNPPLGSTSSYEQYF.

This clonotype was recorded at least ten times. The chain combines TRBV12-3 or TRBV12-4 with TRBJ2-1; D perhaps matches TRBD2 (6 bases). CDR3 length: 13 amino acids. Trimming cost V 3 bases and J 9 bases, with 12 bases left between them. CDR3 nucleotide sequence: TGTGCCAGCAGTTTGTGGCGGGAAGGTGAGCAGTTCTTC. Protein sequence: CASSLWREGEQFF.

This clonotype was seen a few times. The genes are TRBV5-1 and TRBJ2-5; TRBD2 matches at 7 bases. V shed 1 base and J 3 bases; nucleotides not matched to a gene: 3. Germline V lookup: CDR1 SGHRS, CDR2 YFSETQ. The CDR3 length is 14 residues. The CDR3 spells CASSLRGDEETQYF. CDR3 coding DNA: TGCGCCAGCAGCTTGCGGGGGGATGAAGAGACCCAGTACTTC.

This rearrangement joins TRBV4-2 to TRBJ2-3; 13 nucleotides line up with TRBD2. The germline gives CDR1 LGHNA, CDR2 YNFKEQ. The CDR3 is 16 amino acids. With V trimmed by 6 bases and J by 2 bases, 5 bases remained unmatched. The CDR3 DNA reads as TGTGCCAGCAGAGAGGGACTAGCGGGAAACACAGATACGCAGTATTTT. Protein: CASREGLAGNTDTQYF.

The chain employs TRBV5-1 and TRBJ2-7, with D possibly matching TRBD2 (5 bases). Germline values: CDR1 SGHRS, CDR2 YFSETQ. V lost 3 bases and J 7 bases, leaving 17 bases between the germline ends. The CDR3 contains 14 residues. CDR3 DNA sequence: TGCGCCAGCAGCTCGGACCTAGGAGGTCGGGAGCAGTACTTC. It specifies CASSSDLGGREQYF.

This clonotype appeared many times. The chain uses TRBV5-1 and TRBJ2-2, with TRBD1 identical over 10 bases. V was clipped by 7 bases and J by 7 bases; unmatched bases: 10. This CDR3 has 15 residues. CDR1 SGHRS and CDR2 YFSETQ come from the germline V gene. CDR3 loop: CASGLPGQGIGELFF. CDR3 bases: TGCGCCAGCGGACTGCCGGGACAGGGGATCGGGGAGCTGTTTTTT. Drawing the rest from reference TRBV5-1 and TRBJ2-2, the complete variable domain is KAGVTQTPRYLIKTRGQQVTLSCSPISGHRSVSWYQQTPGQGLQFLFEYFSETQRNKGNFPGRFSGRQFSNSRSEMNVSTLELGDSALYLCASGLPGQGIGELFFGEGSRLTVL.

This clonotype was counted between two and nine times. The rearrangement uses TRBV20-1 and TRBJ2-1; D may correspond to TRBD1 or TRBD2 (5 bases each). V was cut by 5 bases and J by 8 bases, with 13 bases left in between. The CDR3 contains 12 residues. Per the germline V gene, CDR1 is DFQATT and CDR2 is SNEGSKA (reference sequence). The CDR3: CSARDVWYEQFF. CDR3 DNA sequence: TGCAGTGCTCGGGACGTTTGGTATGAGCAGTTCTTC.